This TCR beta chain was recovered during a study of T cell responses to AZD1222 COVID-19 vaccine. Note on this clone: No antigen is known for it.

V was cut by 3 bases and J by 1 base, with 12 bases left in between. Germline CDR1 reads GTSNPN; CDR2 reads SVGIG (reference sequence). CDR3 length: 14 amino acids. Produced via immunoSEQ multiplex PCR; TCRdb's table is partial and in-frame only. The sample holds about 100,000 clones; about 90% are singletons and the top ten take 15% to 20%. Study-level findings and limits: Spike-spanning, vaccine-associated CD4 TCRs were dominant at 160-218 and 743-854. The sample set comprised mostly white British donors with more females, and clonal diversity was possibly underestimated. Close to half of spike-specific TCRs reportedly recognize unmutated variant regions.

The genes are TRBV30 and TRBJ1-1; a possible D gene is TRBD1 (5 bases). Here the sequenced sample was peripheral blood, taken on day 0 of AZD1222 vaccination. The TCR comes from an adult in good health. CDR3 nucleotides: TGTGCCTGGAGATCGGGACGGCCGAACACTGAAGCTTTCTTT. Amino acids: CAWRSGRPNTEAFF.